This T cell receptor beta chain was obtained from a study of PD-L1 blockade in urothelial cancer. Study details: It was at 3 weeks (second dose) and 6 weeks after treatment start that blood was analyzed. Blood samples had a median of approximately 140,000 T cells, roughly 83,000 unique TCRs, and clonality approximately 0.08. Study conclusions and caveats: Tumor-linked clones in blood grew more by 3 weeks in durable-benefit patients.

Spiking of synthetic TCR analog templates was performed in each PCR. The protocol was immunoSEQ multiplex PCR, while the TCRdb copy is restricted to in-frame clones and leaves out a portion. The sample includes about 95,000 clones, over 75% of them seen just once. Regarding this clone: Its antigen is not known.

Time point here: pretreatment peripheral blood. With 5 bases clipped from V and 5 bases from J, the junction kept 20 bases outside the gene matches. Germline lookup yields CDR1 SGHAT and CDR2 FQNNGV. CDR3 length: 19 amino acids. This material consisted of PBMCs, taken around atezolizumab (anti-PD-L1) treatment. This chain joins TRBV11-2 and TRBJ2-3; TRBD2 matches 9 bases. The origin of this receptor is a man in his fifties or sixties with urothelial cancer. The CDR3 region is CASSPTDPTTSGSKDTQYF. The CDR3 coding sequence is TGTGCCAGCAGCCCTACCGACCCGACAACTAGCGGGTCGAAAGATACGCAGTATTTT.